The clone carrying this T cell receptor (beta chain) was recorded only once. Its antigen is unknown. This sample stems from a study of cytotoxic CD8 clonotypes in ibrutinib-treated CLL. About the study: Researchers reported 11 relapsed/refractory and under 16 treatment-naive patients, about 17 of them IGHV unmutated. Complete response was seen in 2 patients and partial in some 25; about twelve progressed and some 14 stayed remitted after a median around 68 months.

CDR1 is MNHEY, CDR2 SVGAGI, per germline. CDR3 size: 15 residues. V gave up 0 bases and J gave up 7 bases; unmatched junction bases: 5. Broader study findings: In comparison with age-matched healthy donors, baseline clonality was higher and tracked circulating CD8+ T-cell counts. Public clonotypes proved infrequent, and on treatment they shrank or remained steady.

Profiled with immunoSEQ multiplex PCR; TCRdb holds only in-frame clones, not every one. The table has roughly 16,000 clones, about 64% seen once. The source material was PBMCs, sampled after 12 months of ibrutinib treatment. This TCR was sampled from a human donor with chronic lymphocytic leukemia. The V and J genes are TRBV6-5 and TRBJ2-3; 9 bases line up with TRBD2. The CDR3 DNA is TGTGCCAGCAGTTACTCTAGCGGGAGTGGGAATACGCAGTATTTT. This gives the protein CASSYSSGSGNTQYF.